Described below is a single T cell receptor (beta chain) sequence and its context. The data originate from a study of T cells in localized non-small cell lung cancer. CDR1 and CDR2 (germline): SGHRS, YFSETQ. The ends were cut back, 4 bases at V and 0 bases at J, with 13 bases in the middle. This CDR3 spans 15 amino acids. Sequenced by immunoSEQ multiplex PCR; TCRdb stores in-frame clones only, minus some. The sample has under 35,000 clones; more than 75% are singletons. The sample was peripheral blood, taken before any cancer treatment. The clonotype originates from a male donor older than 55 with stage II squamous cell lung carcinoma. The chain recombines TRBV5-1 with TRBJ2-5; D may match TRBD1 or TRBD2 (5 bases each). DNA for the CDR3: TGCGCCAGCAGCCTCCGGGACGGAAACCAAGAGACCCAGTACTTC. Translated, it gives CASSLRDGNQETQYF.